This T cell receptor (beta chain) was recovered during a study of control samples from healthy donors and cancer patients (dated by TCRdb to 2020 to 2022). Receptor libraries were prepared by the immunoSEQ multiplex PCR assay. TCRdb took over this immuneACCESS table, retaining in-frame rearrangements with V and J assigned. Such tables are incomplete; in checked studies, under half of the missing clones stem from an unresolved V gene, and the remainder is unexplained. The sample records about 410,000 clones, 75% to 95% of which are singletons. The leading ten clones occupy around 6.8% of the sample. A note on this clone: Its binding antigen is unknown. No qualities accompany the bases; no much larger clone lies one base away.

CDR1 and CDR2 are read off the germline V gene as MNHEY and SVGEGT. Deletion took 4 bases off V and 2 bases off J, with a span of 11 bases between the germline ends. Its CDR3 holds 14 amino acids, cysteine through phenylalanine. Only the CDR3 part of the read is kept: 42 bases, read in frame from the first base. The sample comprised PBMCs. This clonotype originated in a man aged 35-49 years with head and neck cancer. The sequence is built from TRBV6-2 or TRBV6-3 and TRBJ1-2; the D gene cannot be named for sure. The CDR3 protein is CASSFGRANYGYTF. The nucleotide sequence is given as TGTGCCAGCAGTTTCGGCAGAGCAAACTATGGCTACACCTTC.